These 21 T cell receptor beta chains came from one sample sequenced in a study of sequential checkpoint blockade in melanoma. Treatment given: randomized to nivolumab then ipilimumab (arm A) or the reverse (arm B). TCRdb's table, derived via immunoSEQ multiplex PCR, lists solely in-frame clones and lacks some. Seen here are some 20,000 clones, about three fifths observed once, and the top ten hold 15% to 20%. Sequencing used CD8+ T cells sorted from blood (inferred from file names), obtained from a patient given nivolumab and ipilimumab in sequence. The source is a human donor with melanoma.

This clone is labeled medium-sized (0.01 to 0.1%). The V call is TRBV4-1, the J call TRBJ1-3; D is undetermined. The V gene's germline CDR1 is MGHRA and CDR2 YSYEKL. The CDR3 extends over 15 amino acids. With 0 bases removed from V and 2 bases from J, the gap between germline ends came to 8 bases. CDR3 region: CASSQDRVPGNTIYF. In nucleotides, the CDR3 is TGCGCCAGCAGCCAAGACCGGGTCCCTGGAAACACCATATATTTT.

The V and J genes are TRBV6-1 and TRBJ1-1; a weak D match, TRBD1 (6 bases). Germline V gene sequence: CDR1 MNHNS, CDR2 SASEGT. This CDR3 has 15 amino acids. The V and J ends lost 4 bases and 2 bases respectively, with 14 bases between them. The CDR3 DNA sequence: TGTGCCAGCAGTGCTCACGGACAGTTTAACACTGAAGCTTTCTTT. Protein product: CASSAHGQFNTEAFF.

This sequence joins TRBV2 and TRBJ1-4; 8 positions agree with TRBD1. J lost 10 bases, V lost 6 bases, and 19 bases had no gene match. This CDR3 spans 17 amino acids. Germline V CDR1 and CDR2: SNHLY, FYNNEI. CDR3 sequence reads: CASSSGGQGLFRGKLFF. DNA for the CDR3: TGTGCCAGCAGCTCAGGGGGCCAGGGGCTCTTCCGGGGAAAACTGTTTTTT.

This clone occurred a few times. The chain links TRBV6-6 to TRBJ2-2; TRBD2 aligns across 12 bases. CDR1 MNHNY and CDR2 SVGAGI come from the germline V gene (reference sequence). The length of the CDR3 is 16 residues. The junction had 8 bases not matched to a gene; V was cut back by 5 bases and J by 7 bases. The CDR3, as DNA: TGTGCCAGCAGTAGTCCGGGACTAGCGGGCTTCGGGGAGCTGTTTTTT. Its translation is CASSSPGLAGFGELFF.

This chain links TRBV6-5 with TRBJ1-2, with 7 bases that match TRBD1. From germline, CDR1 is MNHEY and CDR2 SVGAGI. The ends lost 0 bases at V and 6 bases at J; junction bases unmatched: 7. The CDR3 spans 15 residues. Here the CDR3 DNA reads TGTGCCAGCAGTTACTCGGCGGGACAGCCAGATGGCTACACCTTC. Its translation: CASSYSAGQPDGYTF.

The V call is TRBV5-6, the J call TRBJ2-7; D is undetermined. Germline CDR1 reads SGHDT; CDR2 reads YYEEEE. V shed 4 bases and J shed 0 bases, with 5 bases lying between them. The CDR3 extends over 12 amino acids. CDR3 DNA sequence: TGTGCCAGCAGCACAAGCTCCTACGAGCAGTACTTC. Residues: CASSTSSYEQYF.

This clone was counted a single time. J is TRBJ2-7 and V is TRBV11-1; 10 bases agree with TRBD2. Germline lookup yields CDR1 SGHAT and CDR2 FQDESV (reference sequence). This CDR3 comprises 16 residues. The junction had 5 bases not matched to a gene; V was cut back by 2 bases and J by 1 base. CDR3 amino acids: CASSLSASGSSYEQYF. CDR3 nucleotides: TGTGCCAGCAGCTTATCGGCTAGCGGGAGTTCCTACGAGCAGTACTTC.

By sample share, this clone is medium-sized. The chain uses TRBV4-2 and TRBJ2-7, with TRBD1 matching 7 bases. This CDR3 is 15 amino acids long. Germline V gene sequence: CDR1 LGHNA, CDR2 YNFKEQ. Germline trimming cut 2 bases from V and 3 bases from J; bases unmatched to any gene: 7. In DNA form, the CDR3 reads TGTGCCAGCAGCCAAACTTCGGGACAGTACTACGAGCAGTACTTC. Protein product: CASSQTSGQYYEQYF.

The rearrangement joins TRBV7-6 to TRBJ2-7; 8 bases are a match to TRBD2. In germline, CDR1 is SGHVS, CDR2 FNYEAQ. This CDR3 region has 15 residues. V lost 1 base, J lost 1 base, and 3 bases stayed unmatched. The CDR3 sequence: CASSLDSGSSYEQYF. DNA for the CDR3: TGTGCCAGCAGCTTAGACAGCGGGAGTTCCTACGAGCAGTACTTC.

The rearrangement links TRBV19 to TRBJ2-7; D remains unclear. V lost 0 bases, J lost 2 bases, and 2 bases lay in between. The CDR3 totals 12 residues. CDR1 is LNHDA and CDR2 is SQIVND in the germline V gene (reference sequence). The CDR3 region is CASSIDTYEQYF. In DNA form, the CDR3 reads TGTGCCAGTAGTATAGACACCTACGAGCAGTACTTC.

The chain employs TRBV30 and TRBJ2-3; 10 nucleotides match TRBD2. Germline V gene data show CDR1 as GTSNPN and CDR2 as SVGIG (reference sequence). The junction had 3 bases not matched to a gene; V was cut back by 2 bases and J by 4 bases. The CDR3 is made up of 14 amino acids. The CDR3 loop reads CAWSKRGGPDTQYF. The CDR3 DNA sequence: TGTGCCTGGAGTAAGCGGGGGGGCCCAGATACGCAGTATTTT.

This clone is medium-sized within its sample. The J gene is TRBJ1-1, the V gene TRBV28; D is perhaps TRBD1 (6 bases). V dropped 11 bases and J dropped 1 base, with 11 bases sitting between them. This CDR3 spans 12 amino acids. Germline values: CDR1 MDHEN, CDR2 SYDVKM. CDR3 loop: CAGGQENTEAFF. In DNA form, the CDR3 reads TGTGCCGGGGGCCAAGAGAACACTGAAGCTTTCTTT. Drawing the rest from reference TRBV28 and TRBJ1-1, the complete variable domain is DVKVTQSSRYLVKRTGEKVFLECVQDMDHENMFWYRQDPGLGLRLIYFSYDVKMKEKGDIPEGYSVSREKKERFSLILESASTNQTSMYLCAGGQENTEAFFGQGTRLTVV.

This chain connects TRBV7-3 to TRBJ2-3, with D possibly being TRBD1 (5 bases). Germline CDR1 and CDR2: SGHTA and FQGTGA. Trimming left V 3 bases short and J 4 bases short, with 11 bases between. CDR3 length: 14 amino acids. This CDR3 reads CASSFSGIADTQYF. The DNA of the CDR3 is TGTGCCAGCAGCTTCTCAGGGATCGCAGATACGCAGTATTTT.

For the CDR3, the DNA is TGTGCCAGCAGTTTCTTGGGGGGTTATGAAGCTTTCTTT. It specifies CASSFLGGYEAFF. V usage is TRBV27 and J usage is TRBJ1-1; D might be TRBD1 (5 bases). The germline V gene has CDR1 MNHEY and CDR2 SMNVEV (reference sequence). CDR3 length: 13 amino acids. V was shortened by 3 bases and J by 7 bases, with 12 bases between the two germline ends.

This chain uses TRBV6-5 with TRBJ1-1; D uncertain. The CDR3 runs to 12 residues. V lost 2 bases and J 4 bases, leaving 5 bases between the germline ends. CDR1 is MNHEY, CDR2 SVGAGI, per germline. The chain's CDR3 is CASSYGSTEAFF. CDR3 bases: TGTGCCAGCAGTTACGGGAGCACTGAAGCTTTCTTT.

This clone has a handful of counts. The V gene is TRBV2, the J gene TRBJ2-7; TRBD2 aligns across 8 bases. The germline CDR1 and CDR2 sequences are SNHLY and FYNNEI. The CDR3 loop spans 14 amino acids. V gave up 8 bases and J gave up 2 bases; unmatched junction bases: 8. Written as DNA, the CDR3 is TGTGCCAGCTCGAACCGGGAGGGGACCTACGAGCAGTACTTC. This translates into CASSNREGTYEQYF.

This clone came up many times. The junction differs from germline at one of its ends, possibly a read error. V usage is TRBV6-1 and J usage is TRBJ2-3; TRBD2 aligns across 10 bases. Germline CDR1 MNHNS, CDR2 SASEGT. This CDR3 is built from 15 residues. The CDR3 here is CASSEWASGGDKQYF. The CDR3 DNA reads TGTGCCAGCAGTGAATGGGCTAGCGGGGGCGATAAGCAGTATTTT.

The rearrangement joins TRBV19 to TRBJ2-3, with TRBD1 matching over 9 bases. Germline CDR1 reads LNHDA; CDR2 reads SQIVND (reference sequence). V shed 4 bases and J 4 bases; nucleotides not matched to a gene: 12. The CDR3 is made up of 17 amino acids. CDR3 sequence reads: CASSTRYRDRDADTQYF. CDR3 bases: TGTGCCAGTAGTACGCGTTACCGGGACAGGGATGCAGATACGCAGTATTTT.

Remarks on this clone: A far larger clone is only one base removed, so a read error is likely. Here the CDR3 DNA reads TGTGCCAGCAGCTTCGACAGTCAGAGCTCTGGAAACACCATATATTTT. Translation: CASSFDSQSSGNTIYF. The chain has TRBV5-4 and TRBJ1-3, with TRBD1 as a possible D gene (5 bases). Trimming stripped 2 bases from V and 0 bases from J, with 12 bases between. Germline assignment: CDR1 SGHNT and CDR2 YYREEE (reference sequence). This CDR3 has 16 amino acids.

The V and J genes are TRBV9 and TRBJ1-3, with 9 bases identical to TRBD1. Germline values: CDR1 SGDLS, CDR2 YYNGEE. CDR3 length equals 15 residues. With V trimmed by 0 bases and J by 3 bases, 1 base remained unmatched. The CDR3 is CASSVGTGDGNTIYF. In DNA form, the CDR3 reads TGTGCCAGCAGCGTAGGGACAGGGGATGGAAACACCATATATTTT.

The chain's CDR3 is CASSKGTGWYGYTF. CDR3 coding DNA: TGTGCCAGCAGTAAAGGGACAGGCTGGTATGGCTACACCTTC. This rearrangement joins TRBV6-6 to TRBJ1-2; 8 bases line up with TRBD1. V lost 5 bases to trimming and J lost 5 bases; unmatched junction nucleotides: 7. Germline V CDR1 and CDR2: MNHNY, SVGAGI (reference sequence). There are 14 residues in the CDR3.